These 25 T cell receptor beta chains were all obtained from the same sample, sequenced in a study of long-term antiretroviral therapy in people with HIV (dated by TCRdb to between 2021 and 2023). Sequencing of the TRB variable region was done with the immunoSEQ hsTCRB v3.0 assay at survey level resolution. Entries here come from immuneACCESS through TCRdb and include only in-frame sequences with V and J called. Some clones fail to appear in such tables; in the studies checked, an unresolved V gene covers under half of the shortfall, and the cause of the remainder is unknown. A total of about 20,000 clones appear in this sample, roughly 92% of them only once. The biggest ten clones account for about 7.3% of the sample. Sequencing used unsorted PBMCs, obtained 4.4 years after starting antiretroviral therapy. The receptors derive from a woman in her 50s with HIV.

This clone was seen a single time. This rearrangement joins TRBV5-4 to TRBJ1-2; the D gene is possibly TRBD1 (6 bases). CDR1 SGHNT and CDR2 YYREEE come from the germline V gene (reference sequence). The CDR3 length is 13 residues. Trimming left V 1 base short and J 7 bases short, with 11 bases between. As DNA, the CDR3 is TGTGCCAGCAGCTTGACAGGGCCCCTTGGCTACACCTTC. Translation: CASSLTGPLGYTF.

CDR3 amino acids: CASGLAGTQETQYF. CDR3 DNA sequence: TGTGCCAGTGGACTAGCGGGGACGCAAGAGACCCAGTACTTC. The chain is built from TRBV19 and TRBJ2-5, with 12 bases identical to TRBD2. CDR1 is LNHDA, CDR2 SQIVND, per germline (reference sequence). The CDR3 runs to 14 residues. V lost 8 bases to trimming and J lost 2 bases; unmatched junction nucleotides: 3.

The V gene is TRBV5-1, the J gene TRBJ1-1, with 7 nucleotides matching TRBD1. J was trimmed by 5 bases and V by 0 bases; bases with no gene match: 4. Germline loops: CDR1 SGHRS, CDR2 YFSETQ. This CDR3 contains 14 residues. Here the CDR3 DNA reads TGCGCCAGCAGCTTGGATTCGACAGGGACTGAAGCTTTCTTT. This codes for CASSLDSTGTEAFF.

This chain connects TRBV5-6 to TRBJ1-2, with TRBD1 as a possible D gene (5 bases). The CDR3 has 15 residues. Trimming took 4 bases from V and 5 from J, leaving 18 bases between them. From germline, CDR1 is SGHDT and CDR2 YYEEEE. The CDR3 is CASSPGHPRAYGYTF. The CDR3 nucleotides are TGTGCCAGCAGCCCCGGACACCCGAGGGCGTATGGCTACACCTTC.

This chain uses TRBV5-1 with TRBJ2-5; D tentatively reads TRBD1 or TRBD2 (6 bases each). The CDR3 loop spans 13 amino acids. Germline V gives CDR1 SGHRS, CDR2 YFSETQ. V gave up 6 bases and J gave up 2 bases, with 11 bases separating them. CDR3 sequence reads: CASNVGGQETQYF. The CDR3 DNA sequence: TGCGCCAGCAATGTAGGGGGGCAAGAGACCCAGTACTTC.

V is TRBV13 and J is TRBJ2-7; 7 bases map to TRBD1. V lost 8 bases and J lost 4; bases outside the gene matches: 8. This CDR3 has 13 amino acids. Per the germline V gene, CDR1 is PRHDT and CDR2 is FYEKMQ (reference sequence). The CDR3 spells CASGIGTDYEQYF. The CDR3, as DNA: TGTGCCAGCGGAATCGGGACAGATTACGAGCAGTACTTC.

The chain uses TRBV19 and TRBJ2-7; 8 nucleotides match TRBD1. Germline assignment: CDR1 LNHDA and CDR2 SQIVND (reference sequence). CDR3 length: 14 residues. Trimming removed 4 bases from V and 6 bases from J; junction bases left unmatched: 8. The CDR3 sequence is CASSTPDRVGEQYF. Here the CDR3 DNA reads TGTGCCAGTAGTACCCCGGACAGGGTGGGCGAGCAGTACTTC.

This clone has only one observation. An end of the junction differs from the germline gene, which may be a read error. The chain couples TRBV7-7 to TRBJ2-5, with D possibly TRBD1 on 5 matching bases. Germline V lookup: CDR1 SSHAT, CDR2 FNYEAQ (reference sequence). The CDR3 is 13 amino acids. The CDR3 DNA reads TGTGCTAGCAGCTTCAGTCAGGGAAAGACCCAGTACTTC. Its translation is CASSFSQGKTQYF.

V gene TRBV4-2 combines with J gene TRBJ2-7; possible D gene TRBD2, 6 bases. Per germline, CDR1 LGHNA and CDR2 YNFKEQ. The CDR3 has 16 residues. Trimming left V 1 base short and J 0 bases short, with 13 bases between. CDR3 nucleotide sequence: TGTGCCAGCAGCCAAGTGCCCAGGGAGGTCTCCTACGAGCAGTACTTC. It codes for CASSQVPREVSYEQYF.

The rearrangement links TRBV30 to TRBJ1-2, with D unresolved. Per the germline V gene, CDR1 is GTSNPN and CDR2 is SVGIG (reference sequence). Deletions cut 3 bases from V and 6 bases from J, with 8 bases between. The CDR3 totals 11 residues. The chain's CDR3 is CAWRERHGYTF. CDR3 coding DNA: TGTGCCTGGAGGGAACGGCATGGCTACACCTTC.

This chain links TRBV30 with TRBJ2-3; 13 bases are shared with TRBD2. The CDR3 is made up of 15 amino acids. The ends lost 3 bases at V and 2 bases at J; junction bases unmatched: 2. Germline V gene sequence: CDR1 GTSNPN, CDR2 SVGIG (reference sequence). CDR3 coding DNA: TGTGCCTGGAGGGGGACTAGCGGGGTCACAGATACGCAGTATTTT. Translation gives CAWRGTSGVTDTQYF.

The V and J genes are TRBV7-9 and TRBJ1-3; no clear D. CDR1 SEHNR and CDR2 FQNEAQ come from the germline V gene (reference sequence). Between the trimmed V and J ends, which lost 1 base and 0 bases, there was a span of 10 bases. The CDR3 is made up of 16 amino acids. CDR3 DNA: TGTGCCAGCAGCTTAGGCTGGATGAGCTCTGGAAACACCATATATTTT. It encodes CASSLGWMSSGNTIYF.

This sequence joins TRBV4-3 and TRBJ2-1; the match to TRBD1 covers 7 bases. The CDR3 loop spans 15 amino acids. V was pared by 3 bases and J by 3 bases, with 5 bases of the junction left unmatched. The germline CDR1 and CDR2 sequences are LGHNA and YSLEER. This CDR3 reads CASSHSGTDYNEQFF. CDR3 coding DNA: TGCGCCAGCAGCCACTCCGGGACAGACTACAATGAGCAGTTCTTC.

The chain uses TRBV5-6 and TRBJ1-5; the D is unclear. The CDR3 totals 15 residues. V was clipped by 4 bases and J by 4 bases, with 15 bases between them. Germline V gene sequence: CDR1 SGHDT, CDR2 YYEEEE. The CDR3, as DNA: TGTGCCAGCAGCCAGAAATACCAATTTAATCAGCCCCAGCATTTT. This codes for CASSQKYQFNQPQHF.

This clone was observed a single time. The V and J genes are TRBV7-6 and TRBJ1-6; TRBD1 might be the D (5 bases). There are 18 residues in the CDR3. Germline V gives CDR1 SGHVS, CDR2 FNYEAQ. V lost 4 bases and J lost 0, with 16 bases in between. CDR3: CASSSTHGASSYNSPLHF. In DNA form, the CDR3 reads TGTGCCAGCAGCTCGACCCACGGGGCTAGCTCCTATAATTCACCCCTCCACTTT. Looking up the rest from reference TRBV7-6 and TRBJ1-6 gives the full variable domain: GAGVSQSPRYKVTKRGQDVALRCDPISGHVSLYWYRQALGQGPEFLTYFNYEAQQDKSGLPNDRFSAERPEGSISTLTIQRTEQRDSAMYRCASSSTHGASSYNSPLHFGNGTRLTVT.

The chain joins TRBV19 to TRBJ1-2; a weak D match, TRBD1 (5 bases). V lost 5 bases to trimming and J lost 5 bases, with 12 bases between them. Looked up from germline, CDR1 is LNHDA and CDR2 is SQIVND (reference sequence). CDR3 size: 13 residues. The DNA of the CDR3 is TGTGCCAGTAGTGAGGGGACGGGTTATGGCTACACCTTC. Amino acid sequence: CASSEGTGYGYTF.

V is TRBV6-1 and J is TRBJ2-1; 11 bases are shared with TRBD2. The CDR3 totals 17 residues. The germline CDR1 and CDR2 sequences are MNHNS and SASEGT. Trimming at V came to 0 bases and at J to 5 bases, leaving 6 bases not matched to a gene. The CDR3 DNA sequence: TGTGCCAGCAGTGAAGCGCTTTTTAGCGGGGGGGACAATGAGCAGTTCTTC. Its protein is CASSEALFSGGDNEQFF.

This clone was counted once. The chain combines TRBV7-3 with TRBJ2-1; D is possibly TRBD2 (5 bases). CDR3 size: 13 residues. V was clipped by 2 bases and J by 5 bases, with 7 bases between them. Germline CDR1 SGHTA, CDR2 FQGTGA. CDR3 nucleotides: TGTGCCAGCAGCTTAGGACTGGACAATGAGCAGTTCTTC. Translating gives CASSLGLDNEQFF.

The J gene is TRBJ2-5, the V gene TRBV12-2. TRBV12-2 is tagged as a pseudogene. CDR3 length: 13 amino acids. CDR3: CASRPDPTGAQYF. The CDR3 nucleotides are TGTGCAAGTCGCCCCGACCCCACTGGCGCCCAGTACTTC.

This chain links TRBV6-6 with TRBJ1-1; D possibly corresponds to TRBD1 (5 bases). Germline V CDR1 and CDR2: MNHNY, SVGAGI (reference sequence). CDR3 length: 16 residues. V was pared by 5 bases and J by 0 bases, with 16 bases between. The chain's CDR3 is CASSPGWDHMNTEAFF. CDR3 bases: TGTGCCAGCAGTCCCGGTTGGGACCATATGAACACTGAAGCTTTCTTT.

The V and J genes are TRBV5-1 and TRBJ2-3; 9 bases map to TRBD2. V dropped 4 bases and J dropped 2; count of bases not matched to a gene: 17. The V gene's germline CDR1 is SGHRS and CDR2 YFSETQ. CDR3 length: 19 residues. This CDR3 is CASSPSLRSSGAPTDTQYF. DNA of the CDR3: TGCGCCAGCAGCCCTTCCCTTCGTTCTAGCGGGGCCCCCACAGATACGCAGTATTTT.

This chain uses TRBV6-1 with TRBJ2-2; 8 bases match TRBD2. The junction had 5 bases not matched to a gene; V was cut back by 3 bases and J by 5 bases. The CDR3 covers 15 residues. The germline V gene has CDR1 MNHNS and CDR2 SASEGT. The CDR3 reads CASSEVSGVTGELFF. The CDR3 DNA is TGTGCCAGCAGTGAGGTTAGCGGGGTAACCGGGGAGCTGTTTTTT.

The V gene is TRBV5-4, the J gene TRBJ1-2; tentatively, D is TRBD1 (6 bases). The CDR3 extends over 13 amino acids. Between the trimmed V and J ends, which lost 5 bases and 12 bases, there was a span of 20 bases. Germline V CDR1 and CDR2: SGHNT, YYREEE (reference sequence). This CDR3 reads CASSGGARGENTF. DNA for the CDR3: TGTGCCAGCAGTGGGGGGGCGCGAGGGGAGAACACCTTC.

V and J are TRBV2 and TRBJ2-3; no firm D call. V was cut by 5 bases and J by 8 bases, with 20 bases left in between. This CDR3 contains 15 residues. Germline CDR1 and CDR2: SNHLY and FYNNEI. This chain's CDR3 is CASSQPEPPACTQYF. The CDR3 DNA follows: TGTGCCAGCAGTCAACCGGAGCCCCCCGCCTGTACGCAGTATTTT.

The chain recombines TRBV10-3 with TRBJ2-7; D may match TRBD1 or TRBD2 (7 bases each). The CDR3 is 14 amino acids. The ends were cut back, 4 bases at V and 5 bases at J, with 15 bases in the middle. From germline, CDR1 is ENHRY and CDR2 SYGVKD. CDR3 in amino acids: CAISAQGGQDEQYF. CDR3 coding DNA: TGTGCCATCAGTGCGCAGGGGGGGCAGGACGAGCAGTACTTC.